A selection of T cell receptor beta chains follows, all from one sample in a study of CD4 T cells in relation to SARS-CoV-2 and coronaviruses. Clones were sequenced by immunoSEQ multiplex PCR, and TCRdb holds only the in-frame ones, with some missing. The sample shows roughly 11,000 clones, 87% of them seen only once. The sequenced sample consisted of naive CD4+ T cells from PBMCs. These receptors were taken from an adult with COVID-19. CDR3s include the opening cysteine and the closing phenylalanine or tryptophan. D genes are given only for firm matches. Clone size is given for some rows only: seen once, a few or many times, or a class if the clone is expanded.

j_gene | abundance | v_gene | d_gene | CDR3nt | CDR3aa
TRBJ2-7 | - | TRBV15 | TRBD1 | TGTGCCACCAGCACCACTGGACAGGGCGAGCAGTACTTC | CATSTTGQGEQYF
TRBJ1-2 | - | TRBV19 | - | TGTGCCAGGATAGGAGGGGACTACACCTTC | CARIGGDYTF
TRBJ1-2 | - | TRBV5-1 | - | TGCGCCAGCAGCTTGAATTCTCTTGATCGGACAGACTATGGCTACACCTTC | CASSLNSLDRTDYGYTF
TRBJ2-1 | - | TRBV14 | - | TGTGCCAGCAGCCAAGATAGGACATCAAGTAAAATGGATGAGCAGTTCTTC | CASSQDRTSSKMDEQFF
TRBJ1-6 | once | TRBV28 | TRBD1 | TGTGCCAGCAGTTTTCTGACGCGGACAGGTTCACCCCTCCACTTT | CASSFLTRTGSPLHF
TRBJ2-1 | - | TRBV6-5 | TRBD2 | TGTGCCAGCAGTTACTCGACTAGCGGGGGGCCCAATGAGCAGTTCTTC | CASSYSTSGGPNEQFF
TRBJ2-7 | - | TRBV6-5 | TRBD2 | TGTGCCAGCAGCACTGCTAGCGGGGATCCCTACGAGCAGTACTTC | CASSTASGDPYEQYF
TRBJ2-2 | - | TRBV5-4 | - | TGTGCCAGCACCACAGGCAATTCCCTTAACACCGGGGAGCTGTTTTTT | CASTTGNSLNTGELFF
TRBJ1-3 | - | TRBV4-1 | - | TGCGCCAGCAGCCAAGACTCGACAGTCTCTGGAAACACCATATATTTT | CASSQDSTVSGNTIYF
TRBJ2-3 | - | TRBV7-9 | - | TGTGCCAGCGGACAGAATACGCAGTATTTT | CASGQNTQYF